This T cell receptor (beta chain) was identified in a study of blood T cell repertoires in COVID-19. This CDR3 is built from 16 residues. Per germline, CDR1 SNHLY and CDR2 FYNNEI. With V trimmed by 6 bases and J by 4 bases, 13 bases remained unmatched. The table came from immunoSEQ multiplex PCR; TCRdb's copy has only in-frame clones and leaves some out. The repertoire holds about 440,000 clones, with less than 95% as singletons. The sample comprised PBMCs or T cells enriched from blood (not recorded which). The sequence was obtained from a man aged 18 to 35 who had recovered from COVID-19. This chain uses TRBV2 with TRBJ1-2; 8 bases map to TRBD1. CDR3 sequence reads: CASSETGQAIVYGYTF. The CDR3, as DNA: TGTGCCAGCAGCGAAACGGGACAGGCGATCGTCTATGGCTACACCTTC.